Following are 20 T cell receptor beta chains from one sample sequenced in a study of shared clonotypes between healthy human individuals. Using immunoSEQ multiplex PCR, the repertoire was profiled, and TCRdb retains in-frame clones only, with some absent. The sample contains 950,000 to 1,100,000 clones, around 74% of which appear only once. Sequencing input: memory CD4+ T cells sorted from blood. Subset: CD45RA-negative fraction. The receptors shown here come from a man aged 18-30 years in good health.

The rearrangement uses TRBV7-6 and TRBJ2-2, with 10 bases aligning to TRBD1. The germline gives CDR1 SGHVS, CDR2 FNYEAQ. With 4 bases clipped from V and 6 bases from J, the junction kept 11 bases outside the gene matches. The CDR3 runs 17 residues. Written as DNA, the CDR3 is TGTGCCAGCAGCTCAATTCCCGGGACAGGGGTCCCCGGGGAGCTGTTTTTT. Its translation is CASSSIPGTGVPGELFF.

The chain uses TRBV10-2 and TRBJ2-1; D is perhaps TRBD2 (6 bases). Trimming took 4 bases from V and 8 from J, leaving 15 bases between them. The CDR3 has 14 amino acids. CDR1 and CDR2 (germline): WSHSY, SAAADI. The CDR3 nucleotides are TGCGCCAGCAGTGTGGCGGGAATTGCATATGAGCAGTTCTTC. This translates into CASSVAGIAYEQFF.

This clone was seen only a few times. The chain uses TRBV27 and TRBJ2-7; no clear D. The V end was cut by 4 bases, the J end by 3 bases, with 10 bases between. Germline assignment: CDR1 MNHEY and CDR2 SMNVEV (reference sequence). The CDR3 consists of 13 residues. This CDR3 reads CASSSVVDYEQYF. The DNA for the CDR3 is TGTGCCAGCAGTTCGGTCGTCGACTACGAGCAGTACTTC.

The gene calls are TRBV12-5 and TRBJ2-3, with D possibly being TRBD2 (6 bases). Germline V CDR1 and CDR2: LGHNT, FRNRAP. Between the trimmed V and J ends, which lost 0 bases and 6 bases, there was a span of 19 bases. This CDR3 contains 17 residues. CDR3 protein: CASGLVPRAGYADTQYF. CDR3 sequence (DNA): TGTGCTAGTGGTTTGGTACCAAGGGCGGGATATGCTGATACGCAGTATTTT.

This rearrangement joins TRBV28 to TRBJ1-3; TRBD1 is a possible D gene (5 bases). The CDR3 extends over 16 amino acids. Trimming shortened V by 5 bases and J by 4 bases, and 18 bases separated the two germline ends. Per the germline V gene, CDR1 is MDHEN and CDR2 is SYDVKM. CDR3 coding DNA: TGTGCCAGCAGTCGCGGAGCAGGGCTCATAGGAAACACCATATATTTT. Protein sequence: CASSRGAGLIGNTIYF. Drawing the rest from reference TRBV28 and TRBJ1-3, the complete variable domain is DVKVTQSSRYLVKRTGEKVFLECVQDMDHENMFWYRQDPGLGLRLIYFSYDVKMKEKGDIPEGYSVSREKKERFSLILESASTNQTSMYLCASSRGAGLIGNTIYFGEGSWLTVV.

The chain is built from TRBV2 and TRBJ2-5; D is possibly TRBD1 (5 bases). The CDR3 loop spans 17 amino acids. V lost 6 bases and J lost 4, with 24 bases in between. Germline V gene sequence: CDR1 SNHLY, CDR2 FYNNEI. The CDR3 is CASSSLLWGNQGETQYF. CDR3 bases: TGTGCCAGCAGCTCCCTCCTATGGGGCAATCAGGGAGAGACCCAGTACTTC.

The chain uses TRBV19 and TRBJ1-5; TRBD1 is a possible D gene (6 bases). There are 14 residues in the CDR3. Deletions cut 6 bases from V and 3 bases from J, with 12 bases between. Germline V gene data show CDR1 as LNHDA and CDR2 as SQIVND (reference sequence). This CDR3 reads CASSIAGDNQPQHF. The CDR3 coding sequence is TGTGCCAGTAGCATTGCAGGGGACAATCAGCCCCAGCATTTT.

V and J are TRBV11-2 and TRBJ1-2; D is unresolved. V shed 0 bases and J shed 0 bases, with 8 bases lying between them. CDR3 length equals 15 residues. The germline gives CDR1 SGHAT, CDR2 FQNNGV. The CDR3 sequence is CASSLDQPANYGYTF. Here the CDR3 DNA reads TGTGCCAGCAGCTTAGATCAGCCAGCTAACTATGGCTACACCTTC.

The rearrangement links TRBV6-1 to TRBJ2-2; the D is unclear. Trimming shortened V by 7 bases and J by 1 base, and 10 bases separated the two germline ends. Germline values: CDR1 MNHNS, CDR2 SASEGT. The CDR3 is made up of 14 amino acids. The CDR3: CASTSARNTGELFF. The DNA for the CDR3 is TGTGCCAGCACCTCCGCGCGGAACACCGGGGAGCTGTTTTTT.

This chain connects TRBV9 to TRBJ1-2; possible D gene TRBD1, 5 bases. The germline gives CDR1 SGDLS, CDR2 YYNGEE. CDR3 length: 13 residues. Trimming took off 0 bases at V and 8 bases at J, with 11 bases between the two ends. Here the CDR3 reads CASSVGQGLGYTF. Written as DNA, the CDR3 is TGTGCCAGCAGCGTAGGGCAGGGCCTGGGCTACACCTTC.

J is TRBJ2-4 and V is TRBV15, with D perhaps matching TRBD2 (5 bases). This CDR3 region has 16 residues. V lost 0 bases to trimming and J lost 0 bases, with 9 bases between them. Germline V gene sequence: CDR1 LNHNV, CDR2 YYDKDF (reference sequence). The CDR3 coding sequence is TGTGCCACCAGCAGAGATTCCGGGGTAGCCAAAAACATTCAGTACTTC. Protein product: CATSRDSGVAKNIQYF.

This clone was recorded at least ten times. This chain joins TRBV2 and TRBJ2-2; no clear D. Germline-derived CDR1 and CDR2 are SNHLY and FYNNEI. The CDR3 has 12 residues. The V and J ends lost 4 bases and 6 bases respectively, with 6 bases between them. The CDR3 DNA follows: TGTGCCAGCAGTGGAAATTCCGGGGAGCTGTTTTTT. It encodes CASSGNSGELFF. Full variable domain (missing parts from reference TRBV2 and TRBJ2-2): EPEVTQTPSHQVTQMGQEVILRCVPISNHLYFYWYRQILGQKVEFLVSFYNNEISEKSEIFDDQFSVERPDGSNFTLKIRSTKLEDSAMYFCASSGNSGELFFGEGSRLTVL.

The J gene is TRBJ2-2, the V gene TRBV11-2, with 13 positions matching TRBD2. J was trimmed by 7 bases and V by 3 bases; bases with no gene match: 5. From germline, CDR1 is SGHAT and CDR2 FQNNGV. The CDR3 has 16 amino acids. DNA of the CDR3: TGTGCCAGCAGCTTTACTAGCGGGAGGGCCCTCGGGGAGCTGTTTTTT. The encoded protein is CASSFTSGRALGELFF.

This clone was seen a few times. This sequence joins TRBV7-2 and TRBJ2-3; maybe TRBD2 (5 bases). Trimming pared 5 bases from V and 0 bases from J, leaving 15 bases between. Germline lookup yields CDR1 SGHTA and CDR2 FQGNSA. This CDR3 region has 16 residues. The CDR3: CASSERILGSTDTQYF. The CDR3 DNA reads TGTGCCAGCAGCGAGCGGATCCTAGGAAGCACAGATACGCAGTATTTT.

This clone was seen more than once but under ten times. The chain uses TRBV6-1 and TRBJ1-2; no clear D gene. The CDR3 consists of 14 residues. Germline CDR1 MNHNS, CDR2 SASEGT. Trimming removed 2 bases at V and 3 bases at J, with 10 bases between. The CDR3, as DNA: TGTGCCAGCAGTGAAAGGACGGGATACTATGGCTACACCTTC. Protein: CASSERTGYYGYTF.

CDR3 residues: CASSLREFPSLDEQFF. CDR3 DNA: TGTGCCAGCTCACTTAGGGAATTTCCCTCTTTAGATGAGCAGTTCTTC. This rearrangement joins TRBV18 to TRBJ2-1; D remains ambiguous. The CDR3 length is 16 residues. Per germline, CDR1 KGHSH and CDR2 LQKENI. Trimming took 4 bases from V and 8 from J, leaving 21 bases between them.

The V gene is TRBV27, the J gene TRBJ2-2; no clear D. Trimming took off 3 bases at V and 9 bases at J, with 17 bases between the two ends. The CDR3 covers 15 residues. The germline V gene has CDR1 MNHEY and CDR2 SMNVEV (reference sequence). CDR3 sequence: CASSLGFGLGRELFF. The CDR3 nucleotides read TGTGCCAGCAGTTTGGGGTTTGGTCTAGGTCGGGAGCTGTTTTTT.

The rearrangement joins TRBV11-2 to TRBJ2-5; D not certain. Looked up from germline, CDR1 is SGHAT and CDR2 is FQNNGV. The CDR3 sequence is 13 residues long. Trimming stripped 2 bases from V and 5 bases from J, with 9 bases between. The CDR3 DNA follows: TGTGCCAGCAGCTTAATTTCGCTGGAGACCCAGTACTTC. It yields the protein CASSLISLETQYF.

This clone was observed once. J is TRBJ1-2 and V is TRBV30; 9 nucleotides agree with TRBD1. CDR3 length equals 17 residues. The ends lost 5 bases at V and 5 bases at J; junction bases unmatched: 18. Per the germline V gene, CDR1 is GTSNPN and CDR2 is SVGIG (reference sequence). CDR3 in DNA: TGTGCCTGGGCTAAAGGGGGGCCGGGACAGGGAGGGTATGGCTACACCTTC. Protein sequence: CAWAKGGPGQGGYGYTF. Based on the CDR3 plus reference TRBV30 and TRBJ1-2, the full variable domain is SQTIHQWPATLVQPVGSPLSLECTVEGTSNPNLYWYRQAAGRGLQLLFYSVGIGQISSEVPQNLSASRPQDRQFILSSKKLLLSDSGFYLCAWAKGGPGQGGYGYTFGSGTRLTVV.

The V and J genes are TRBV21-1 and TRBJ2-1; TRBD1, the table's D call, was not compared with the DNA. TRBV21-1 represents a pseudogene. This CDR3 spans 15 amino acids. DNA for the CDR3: TGTGCCAGCAGCAAACCAAGGACAGGCCACGGTACGCAGTTCTTC. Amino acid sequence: CASSKPRTGHGTQFF.